Below, 25 T cell receptor beta chains from the same sample are listed, as sequenced in a study of blood T cell repertoires in COVID-19. This table comes from immunoSEQ multiplex PCR, and its TCRdb copy is limited to in-frame clones, with some not included. The profile shows some 95,000 clones, nearly 90% of them singletons. Sequenced material: peripheral blood. These receptors originate from a man aged 70-80 years with acute or convalescent COVID-19.

This clone was seen just once. V is TRBV9 and J is TRBJ2-5; a possible D gene is TRBD2 (6 bases). This CDR3 comprises 15 residues. Germline V gene sequence: CDR1 SGDLS, CDR2 YYNGEE. Trimming cost V 3 bases and J 5 bases, with 17 bases left between them. The CDR3: CASSARGVAGETQYF. In nucleotides, the CDR3 is TGTGCCAGCAGCGCTCGCGGGGTAGCAGGGGAGACCCAGTACTTC.

In DNA form, the CDR3 reads TGTGCCAGTAGTATAGGAGCGGGGGGGCCATGGGATACGCAGTATTTT. Protein product: CASSIGAGGPWDTQYF. The chain is built from TRBV19 and TRBJ2-3; 10 bases are a match to TRBD2. This CDR3 contains 16 residues. Germline CDR1 reads LNHDA; CDR2 reads SQIVND (reference sequence). V shed 1 base, J shed 6 bases, and the junction held 7 bases outside the gene matches.

The chain carries TRBV20-1 and TRBJ1-5; D perhaps matches TRBD1 (5 bases). This CDR3 is 15 amino acids long. The V gene lost 3 bases and the J gene lost 3 bases, with 15 bases spanning the gap. Looked up from germline, CDR1 is DFQATT and CDR2 is SNEGSKA (reference sequence). The CDR3 sequence is CSASDKDRPNQPQHF. In DNA form, the CDR3 reads TGCAGTGCTAGTGATAAAGACAGACCCAATCAGCCCCAGCATTTT.

The chain carries TRBV9 and TRBJ2-5; 8 bases are shared with TRBD2. The CDR3 is made up of 15 amino acids. Germline CDR1 is SGDLS and CDR2 is YYNGEE. The ends lost 0 bases at V and 4 bases at J; junction bases unmatched: 5. Written as DNA, the CDR3 is TGTGCCAGCAGCGTAGCCAGCGGGGGATCAGAGACCCAGTACTTC. Residues: CASSVASGGSETQYF.

The V and J genes are TRBV15 and TRBJ2-3, with TRBD2 as a possible D gene (6 bases). Looked up from germline, CDR1 is LNHNV and CDR2 is YYDKDF (reference sequence). The CDR3 spans 16 residues. V dropped 3 bases and J dropped 2 bases, with 15 bases sitting between them. CDR3 amino acids: CATSRGGWGITDTQYF. The CDR3 DNA sequence: TGTGCCACCAGCAGGGGAGGCTGGGGGATCACAGATACGCAGTATTTT. Looking up the rest from reference TRBV15 and TRBJ2-3 gives the full variable domain: DAMVIQNPRYQVTQFGKPVTLSCSQTLNHNVMYWYQQKSSQAPKLLFHYYDKDFNNEADTPDNFQSRRPNTSFCFLDIRSPGLGDTAMYLCATSRGGWGITDTQYFGPGTRLTVL.

The chain uses TRBV7-3 and TRBJ1-1; D is unclear. Germline loops: CDR1 SGHTA, CDR2 FQGTGA. The CDR3 length is 14 residues. Trimming removed 2 bases from V and 1 base from J, with 8 bases in between. The CDR3 loop reads CASSLGRGNTEAFF. The CDR3 DNA sequence: TGTGCCAGCAGCTTAGGGCGGGGGAACACTGAAGCTTTCTTT.

The chain links TRBV4-1 to TRBJ2-7; TRBD1 matches 8 bases. The trim removed 3 bases at V and 0 bases at J, leaving 10 bases unmatched. CDR1 is MGHRA and CDR2 is YSYEKL in the germline V gene. The CDR3 has 17 amino acids. In DNA form, the CDR3 reads TGCGCCAGCAGCCATATCCTCGGACAGGGACACTCCTACGAGCAGTACTTC. It encodes CASSHILGQGHSYEQYF.

The rearrangement uses TRBV28 and TRBJ2-2; D may be TRBD1 (5 bases). V shed 3 bases and J shed 1 base, with 15 bases lying between them. Germline assignment: CDR1 MDHEN and CDR2 SYDVKM. CDR3 length: 17 amino acids. CDR3 sequence: CASSFFRADRNTGELFF. CDR3 sequence (DNA): TGTGCCAGCAGTTTTTTCAGGGCCGACAGGAACACCGGGGAGCTGTTTTTT.

V gene TRBV5-1 combines with J gene TRBJ2-7; TRBD2 is a possible D gene (5 bases). Trimming removed 4 bases at V and 6 bases at J, with 17 bases between. In germline, CDR1 is SGHRS, CDR2 YFSETQ. The CDR3 sequence is 14 residues long. CDR3 coding DNA: TGCGCCAGCAGCCCTCTTGAGGGTTTGGGCGAGCAGTACTTC. It is translated as CASSPLEGLGEQYF.

The V call is TRBV7-9, the J call TRBJ2-3, with 12 bases aligning to TRBD2. The V segment lost 6 bases and the J segment 6 bases; nucleotides outside the gene matches: 7. Germline V lookup: CDR1 SEHNR, CDR2 FQNEAQ (reference sequence). This CDR3 region has 15 residues. CDR3 nucleotides: TGTGCCAGCAGACCAACTAGCGGGGGGTCCGATACGCAGTATTTT. Amino acid sequence: CASRPTSGGSDTQYF.

Concerning this clone: At the DNA level, this CDR3 is encoded by other sequences in the same sample as well. The J gene is TRBJ1-1, the V gene TRBV3-1 (or the pseudogene TRBV3-2); tentatively, D is TRBD1 (6 bases). Germline V gene data show CDR1 as LGHDT and CDR2 as YNNKEL (reference sequence). This CDR3 comprises 13 residues. V lost 4 bases and J 5 bases, leaving 11 bases between the germline ends. The CDR3 loop reads CASSPRGRTEAFF. The CDR3 DNA reads TGTGCCAGCAGCCCCAGGGGAAGAACTGAAGCTTTCTTT.

The genes are TRBV2 and TRBJ2-7; TRBD1 is a possible D gene (6 bases). The CDR3 extends over 16 amino acids. V lost 3 bases and J 0 bases, leaving 15 bases between the germline ends. Germline CDR1 is SNHLY and CDR2 is FYNNEI. The CDR3 is CASSEIVRTVSYEQYF. Written as DNA, the CDR3 is TGTGCCAGCAGTGAGATTGTTCGGACAGTCTCCTACGAGCAGTACTTC.

The chain uses TRBV7-9 and TRBJ2-3; 7 nucleotides align to TRBD1. Germline CDR1 reads SEHNR; CDR2 reads FQNEAQ (reference sequence). CDR3 size: 16 residues. The trim removed 5 bases at V and 0 bases at J, leaving 8 bases unmatched. The DNA of the CDR3 is TGTGCCAGCAGCCACACAGGGGAAGCGAGCACAGATACGCAGTATTTT. It encodes CASSHTGEASTDTQYF.

The chain joins TRBV12-3 or TRBV12-4 to TRBJ1-1; D gene unclear. The ends were cut back, 3 bases at V and 3 bases at J, with 8 bases in the middle. The CDR3 contains 13 residues. CDR3 sequence reads: CASSFLMDTEAFF. In nucleotides, the CDR3 is TGTGCCAGCAGTTTCCTAATGGACACTGAAGCTTTCTTT.

CDR3 in DNA: TGTGCCAGTACCCTGACAGGGCTTAATGAAAAACTGTTTTTT. It translates to CASTLTGLNEKLFF. The chain combines TRBV19 with TRBJ1-4, with 7 positions matching TRBD1. Unmatched junction bases numbered 6, after V lost 7 bases and J lost 4 bases. Germline values: CDR1 LNHDA, CDR2 SQIVND (reference sequence). This CDR3 contains 14 residues.

The J gene is TRBJ2-3, the V gene TRBV14; a possible D gene is TRBD1 (5 bases). The CDR3 has 14 residues. V lost 3 bases to trimming and J lost 5 bases, with 12 bases between them. CDR1 is SGHDN and CDR2 is FVKESK in the germline V gene. CDR3 amino acids: CASSHLQAVDTQYF. The CDR3 region has the DNA TGTGCCAGCAGCCATCTACAGGCGGTAGATACGCAGTATTTT. Full variable domain (rest looked up from reference TRBV14 and TRBJ2-3): EAGVTQFPSHSVIEKGQTVTLRCDPISGHDNLYWYRRVMGKEIKFLLHFVKESKQDESGMPNNRFLAERTGGTYSTLKVQPAELEDSGVYFCASSHLQAVDTQYFGPGTRLTVL.

This chain joins TRBV29-1 and TRBJ2-1, with TRBD1 matching 9 bases. The CDR3 runs 14 residues. V was pared by 8 bases and J by 7 bases, with 12 bases of the junction left unmatched. Germline lookup yields CDR1 SQVTM and CDR2 ANQGSEA. The CDR3 is CSTGTGTGRNEQFF. CDR3 sequence (DNA): TGCAGCACTGGCACCGGGACAGGGAGGAATGAGCAGTTCTTC.

The CDR3 here is CASSPKGLAGVEFSRYTDTQYF. CDR3 in DNA: TGCGCCAGCAGTCCAAAAGGACTAGCGGGGGTTGAGTTCAGTCGGTACACAGATACGCAGTATTTT. The genes are TRBV10-1 and TRBJ2-3; 13 bases line up with TRBD2. The CDR3 spans 22 residues. The V gene end was trimmed by 5 bases and the J gene end by 2 bases; junction bases not matched to a gene: 22. Looked up from germline, CDR1 is WNHNN and CDR2 is SYGVQD (reference sequence).

The V and J genes are TRBV5-1 and TRBJ2-1, with TRBD2 matching over 12 bases. Germline-derived CDR1 and CDR2 are SGHRS and YFSETQ. Germline trimming cut 6 bases from V and 3 bases from J; bases unmatched to any gene: 10. The CDR3 consists of 17 residues. The CDR3 DNA reads as TGCGCCAGCACCACAGAACCGGGACTAGCGGGCTACAATGAGCAGTTCTTC. Its protein is CASTTEPGLAGYNEQFF.

The rearrangement uses TRBV28 and TRBJ1-2; no firm D call. CDR1 and CDR2 from the germline V gene are MDHEN and SYDVKM. V was pared by 7 bases and J by 4 bases, with 13 bases between. The CDR3 sequence is 13 residues long. CDR3 loop: CASTLPFGYGYTF. As DNA, the CDR3 is TGTGCCAGCACCTTACCCTTCGGCTATGGCTACACCTTC.

This rearrangement joins TRBV6-5 to TRBJ1-1; the D gene is possibly TRBD1 (5 bases). This CDR3 contains 13 residues. Germline-derived CDR1 and CDR2 are MNHEY and SVGAGI. Deletions cut 10 bases from V and 3 bases from J, with 15 bases between. The CDR3 loop reads CATQTELYTEAFF. The CDR3 coding sequence is TGTGCCACCCAGACAGAACTTTACACTGAAGCTTTCTTT.

The sample holds a few counts of this clone. This chain connects TRBV7-3 to TRBJ1-6, with a tentative D call TRBD1 (5 bases). Looked up from germline, CDR1 is SGHTA and CDR2 is FQGTGA. V lost 4 bases and J 10 bases, leaving 14 bases between the germline ends. This CDR3 comprises 14 residues. CDR3 residues: CASSSARRGSPLHF. For the CDR3, the DNA is TGTGCCAGCAGCTCCGCCAGGAGGGGCTCACCCCTCCACTTT.

The CDR3 is CASSMTGGNSPLHF. The CDR3 DNA sequence: TGTGCCAGCAGCATGACAGGGGGCAATTCACCCCTCCACTTT. The rearrangement joins TRBV9 to TRBJ1-6, with 10 bases fitting TRBD1. Germline lookup yields CDR1 SGDLS and CDR2 YYNGEE. The CDR3 runs to 14 residues. After removal of 4 bases from V and 7 bases from J, the junction contained 2 bases not matched to a gene.

CDR3 sequence reads: CASTLDRGPWNTIYF. CDR3 coding DNA: TGTGCCAGCACATTGGACAGGGGTCCTTGGAACACCATATATTTT. This sequence joins TRBV2 and TRBJ1-3; TRBD1 matches at 9 bases. This CDR3 contains 15 residues. Germline V gene data show CDR1 as SNHLY and CDR2 as FYNNEI. The trim removed 7 bases at V and 7 bases at J, leaving 11 bases unmatched.

The chain joins TRBV29-1 to TRBJ1-1; TRBD1 matches at 8 bases. Trimming removed 3 bases from V and 12 bases from J; junction bases left unmatched: 12. This CDR3 region has 13 residues. The germline gives CDR1 SQVTM, CDR2 ANQGSEA. CDR3 protein: CSVDNTGQGGTFF. The CDR3 DNA reads as TGCAGCGTTGATAACACCGGACAGGGTGGTACTTTCTTT.